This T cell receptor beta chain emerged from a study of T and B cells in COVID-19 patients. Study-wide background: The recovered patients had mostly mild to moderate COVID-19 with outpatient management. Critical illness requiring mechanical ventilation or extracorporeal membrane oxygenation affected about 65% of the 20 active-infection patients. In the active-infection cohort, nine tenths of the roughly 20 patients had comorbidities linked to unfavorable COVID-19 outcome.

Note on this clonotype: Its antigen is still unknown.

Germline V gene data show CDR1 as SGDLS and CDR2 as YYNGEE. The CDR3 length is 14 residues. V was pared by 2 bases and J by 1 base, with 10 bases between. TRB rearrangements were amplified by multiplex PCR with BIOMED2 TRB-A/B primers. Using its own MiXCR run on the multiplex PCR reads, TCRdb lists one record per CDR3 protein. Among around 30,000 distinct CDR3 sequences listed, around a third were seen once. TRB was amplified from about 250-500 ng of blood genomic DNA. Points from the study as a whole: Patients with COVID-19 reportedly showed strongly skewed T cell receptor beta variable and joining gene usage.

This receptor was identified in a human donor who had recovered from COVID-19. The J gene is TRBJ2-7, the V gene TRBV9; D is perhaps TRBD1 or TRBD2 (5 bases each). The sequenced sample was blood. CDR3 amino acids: CASSVRDGSYEQYF. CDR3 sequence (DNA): TGTGCCAGCAGCGTCCGGGACGGATCCTACGAGCAGTACTTC.